This T cell receptor (beta chain) was documented in a study of cytomegalovirus exposure and HLA in healthy donors. Study-wide background: In an earlier analysis, approximately 120 million unique TCR beta sequences were found from some 200 million T cells. Whole-study results and caveats: Many donors carried some public TCRs, although rarity characterized most TCR sequences. Donors were assumed by presence/absence analyses to have roughly uniform sequencing depth.

Use of 60 Vbeta and 13 Jbeta primers characterized the PCR. Clones were sequenced by immunoSEQ multiplex PCR, and TCRdb holds only the in-frame ones, with some missing. Altogether a few hundred thousand clones are present, about 70% being singletons, with the ten largest covering 1.5% to 2%. The donors were healthy bone marrow donors. As for this clone: What it binds is not known. In this CDR3 the conserved last residue, phenylalanine or tryptophan, is missing, so a read error is likely.

The germline V gene has CDR1 LNHNV and CDR2 YYDKDF (reference sequence). The CDR3 is made up of 14 amino acids. The TCR sequence derives from a young woman in good health and CMV-seronegative. The genes are TRBV15 and TRBJ1-2; D not certain. Input material: PBMCs. CDR3 in DNA: TGTGCCAACAGCAGAGATCGGTCAGGCTATGGCTACACCGTC. Translating gives CANSRDRSGYGYTV.